This T cell receptor beta chain was identified in a study of T cell repertoires in cytomegalovirus infection. On the study more broadly: Selected CMV epitopes included recently identified HLA-C-restricted ones as well as well-studied HLA-B-restricted ones. Indications came from public TCR beta signatures; they pointed to CMV infection and to a matching HLA type. Notes on the study in general: The response measured ex vivo was dominated by TCR beta clonotypes (HLA-C-restricted and CMV-specific). Public TCR beta family frequency separated CMV-and-HLA carriers, including in an independent cohort.

Trimming cost V 5 bases and J 3 bases, with 13 bases left between them. CDR1 SGHTA and CDR2 FQGTGA come from the germline V gene. This CDR3 region has 14 residues. This clonotype was recorded many times. Its matching antigen is unknown. Each CDR3 protein is one row after TCRdb ran MiXCR on the reads. Seen here are 700,000 to 850,000 distinct CDR3 sequences, about 31% observed once, and the top ten hold around an eighth. The chain links TRBV7-3 to TRBJ1-1, with no clear D. The sequenced sample was cultured CD8+ T cells from PBMCs, obtained from culture after CMV antigen stimulation. The receptor was derived from a human donor in good health (CMV status not recorded). Some clones in this sample may be carry-over from other donors' samples. As DNA, the CDR3 is TGTGCCAGCAGCACCACCGCAGGCGACACTGAAGCTTTCTTT. Its protein is CASSTTAGDTEAFF.